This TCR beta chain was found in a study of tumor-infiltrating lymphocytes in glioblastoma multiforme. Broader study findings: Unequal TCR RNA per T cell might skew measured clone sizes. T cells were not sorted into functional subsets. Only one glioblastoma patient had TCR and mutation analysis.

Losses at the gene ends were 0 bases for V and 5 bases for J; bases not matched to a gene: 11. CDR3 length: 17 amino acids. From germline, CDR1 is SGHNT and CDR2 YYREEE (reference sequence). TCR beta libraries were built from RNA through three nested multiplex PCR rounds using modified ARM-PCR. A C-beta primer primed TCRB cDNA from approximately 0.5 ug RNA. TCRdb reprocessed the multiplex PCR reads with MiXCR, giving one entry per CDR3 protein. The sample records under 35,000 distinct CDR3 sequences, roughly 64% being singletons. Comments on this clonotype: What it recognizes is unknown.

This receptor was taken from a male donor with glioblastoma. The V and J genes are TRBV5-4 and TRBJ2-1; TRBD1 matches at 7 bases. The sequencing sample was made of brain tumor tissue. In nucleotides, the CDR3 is TGTGCCAGCAGCTTGGATGGCAGAGGGGGCCTCAACAATGAGCAGTTCTTC. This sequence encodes CASSLDGRGGLNNEQFF.